One sample yielded the 28 T cell receptor beta chains listed below, sequenced in a study of a mutant IDH1 vaccine in newly diagnosed glioma. The data were produced by immunoSEQ multiplex PCR, yet TCRdb's version contains in-frame clones alone and is incomplete. The sample gives around 76,000 clones, more than 80% of which show up once; over 0.7% is in the top ten. These receptors' antigens are unknown. The time point was: week 23, last vaccination. Vaccination used 300 ug of mutant IDH1 20-mer peptide per dose, with topical imiquimod. The starting material was PBMCs, obtained from a glioma patient whose treatment included an IDH1 peptide vaccine. These receptor sequences come from a woman in her fifties or sixties with glioma.

V usage is TRBV6-6 and J usage is TRBJ1-5; D unresolved. The CDR3 contains 15 residues. V was pared by 6 bases and J by 4 bases, with 16 bases between. Per germline, CDR1 MNHNY and CDR2 SVGAGI (reference sequence). The CDR3 is CASRDPGRANQPQHF. DNA for the CDR3: TGTGCCAGCAGAGACCCGGGCAGAGCAAATCAGCCCCAGCATTTT.

The chain joins TRBV2 to TRBJ2-7; D perhaps matches TRBD2 (6 bases). The CDR3 has 17 amino acids. In germline, CDR1 is SNHLY, CDR2 FYNNEI. V was cut by 4 bases and J by 5 bases, with 24 bases left in between. The CDR3 spells CASSGGRGLYGRNEQYF. Written as DNA, the CDR3 is TGTGCCAGCAGTGGGGGACGGGGGTTGTACGGGCGCAACGAGCAGTACTTC.

The chain couples TRBV18 to TRBJ1-2; TRBD1 agrees at 7 bases. Germline V CDR1 and CDR2: KGHSH, LQKENI. The CDR3 sequence is 17 residues long. J lost 8 bases, V lost 5 bases, and 20 bases had no gene match. The CDR3 sequence: CASSALMRQGNNVGYTF. The CDR3, as DNA: TGTGCCAGCTCAGCGTTGATGAGACAGGGAAACAATGTCGGCTACACCTTC.

The chain couples TRBV4-1 to TRBJ1-1; weak D call: TRBD1 (5 bases). Germline CDR1 and CDR2: MGHRA and YSYEKL. V lost 1 base to trimming and J lost 3 bases, with 18 bases between them. The CDR3 totals 17 residues. The CDR3 sequence: CASSQVRGGVGDTEAFF. The CDR3 DNA reads as TGCGCCAGCAGCCAAGTAAGGGGAGGAGTTGGGGACACTGAAGCTTTCTTT.

This clone appeared a single time. V is TRBV7-9 and J is TRBJ2-7; 8 nucleotides align to TRBD1. CDR3 length: 16 amino acids. Germline assignment: CDR1 SEHNR and CDR2 FQNEAQ (reference sequence). V was clipped by 4 bases and J by 5 bases; unmatched bases: 13. The CDR3, as DNA: TGTGCCAGCAGCTCGCAGGACAGGGCACTAAGGGACGAGCAGTACTTC. As protein: CASSSQDRALRDEQYF. The complete variable domain, with remaining parts taken from reference TRBV7-9 and TRBJ2-7, reads DTGVSQNPRHKITKRGQNVTFRCDPISEHNRLYWYRQTLGQGPEFLTYFQNEAQLEKSRLLSDRFSAERPKGSFSTLEIQRTEQGDSAMYLCASSSQDRALRDEQYFGPGTRLTVT.

The chain links TRBV7-9 to TRBJ2-1; D is undetermined. Germline values: CDR1 SEHNR, CDR2 FQNEAQ (reference sequence). The CDR3 runs to 11 residues. Trimming stripped 6 bases from V and 5 bases from J, with 5 bases between. The CDR3 sequence: CASSLNNEQFF. The CDR3 bases are TGTGCCAGCAGTCTTAACAATGAGCAGTTCTTC.

The V gene is TRBV27, the J gene TRBJ1-1; unclear D gene. This CDR3 region has 13 residues. V was shortened by 3 bases and J by 6 bases, with 11 bases between the two germline ends. CDR1 and CDR2 (germline): MNHEY, SMNVEV (reference sequence). CDR3 residues: CASSFLGKAEAFF. Here the CDR3 DNA reads TGTGCCAGCAGTTTCTTGGGGAAGGCTGAAGCTTTCTTT.

This clone was seen just once. V and J are TRBV16 and TRBJ2-7; 8 bases line up with TRBD1. J was trimmed by 3 bases and V by 4 bases; bases with no gene match: 8. The germline V gene has CDR1 KGHSY and CDR2 FQNENV. This CDR3 contains 15 residues. The CDR3 here is CASSRAQGVIYEQYF. Written as DNA, the CDR3 is TGTGCCAGCAGCCGGGCACAGGGGGTAATCTACGAGCAGTACTTC.

This clone was seen once. This chain connects TRBV19 to TRBJ2-5; unclear D gene. Germline values: CDR1 LNHDA, CDR2 SQIVND (reference sequence). This CDR3 is 14 amino acids long. Trimming left V 8 bases short and J 2 bases short, with 15 bases between. The CDR3 loop is CASPTTGLQETQYF. The CDR3 DNA follows: TGTGCCAGTCCAACCACCGGTTTACAAGAGACCCAGTACTTC.

This sequence joins TRBV5-1 and TRBJ2-7; either TRBD1 or TRBD2 may supply D (5 bases each). Deletions cut 1 base from V and 3 bases from J, with 11 bases between. Per germline, CDR1 SGHRS and CDR2 YFSETQ. The CDR3 loop spans 14 amino acids. The CDR3 nucleotides are TGCGCCAGCAGCTTGACGGCAGGGAGCTACGAGCAGTACTTC. Amino acid sequence: CASSLTAGSYEQYF.

J is TRBJ1-2 and V is TRBV6-4; D is perhaps TRBD1 (5 bases). CDR1 MRHNA and CDR2 SNTAGT come from the germline V gene. V lost 0 bases and J lost 4, with 24 bases in between. The CDR3 loop spans 19 amino acids. The CDR3: CASSDSWQGVNGLLYGYTF. The DNA of the CDR3 is TGTGCCAGCAGTGACTCGTGGCAGGGTGTAAACGGCTTACTCTATGGCTACACCTTC.

V usage is TRBV5-1 and J usage is TRBJ2-3; 7 bases agree with TRBD2. V was pared by 2 bases and J by 3 bases, with 6 bases of the junction left unmatched. There are 15 residues in the CDR3. Germline CDR1 reads SGHRS; CDR2 reads YFSETQ. The CDR3 spells CASSFRREGTDTQYF. The CDR3 region has the DNA TGCGCCAGCAGCTTCAGGAGGGAGGGGACAGATACGCAGTATTTT.

This clone was recorded only once. The rearrangement joins TRBV19 to TRBJ2-2; 7 bases fit TRBD2. Germline trimming cut 1 base from V and 1 base from J; bases unmatched to any gene: 9. The germline V gene has CDR1 LNHDA and CDR2 SQIVND (reference sequence). The CDR3 sequence is 18 residues long. The CDR3 here is CASSIGRASGKNTGELFF. The DNA of the CDR3 is TGTGCCAGTAGTATAGGGCGTGCTAGCGGAAAGAACACCGGGGAGCTGTTTTTT.

The chain combines TRBV9 with TRBJ2-3; D gene unclear. This CDR3 is 15 amino acids long. Germline CDR1 is SGDLS and CDR2 is YYNGEE. V lost 0 bases and J 4 bases, leaving 12 bases between the germline ends. The CDR3 spells CASSVGVGLADTQYF. The CDR3 nucleotides read TGTGCCAGCAGCGTAGGGGTAGGTCTCGCAGATACGCAGTATTTT.

The gene calls are TRBV6-5 and TRBJ1-3, with D unresolved. Germline lookup yields CDR1 MNHEY and CDR2 SVGAGI. V lost 3 bases to trimming and J lost 4 bases, with 16 bases between them. This CDR3 contains 16 residues. The CDR3 sequence: CASSYYSVLSGNTIYF. CDR3 nucleotide sequence: TGTGCCAGCAGTTATTATTCTGTCCTCTCGGGAAACACCATATATTTT.

The CDR3 reads CASSLVGTGGQETQYF. The CDR3 DNA reads TGTGCCAGCAGCTTAGTTGGGACAGGGGGCCAAGAGACCCAGTACTTC. The rearrangement joins TRBV7-8 to TRBJ2-5; TRBD1 matches at 11 bases. Germline values: CDR1 SGHVS, CDR2 FQNEAQ. V lost 1 base, J lost 1 base, and 2 bases stayed unmatched. This CDR3 region has 16 residues.

The chain links TRBV5-4 to TRBJ2-3; the D is unclear. V was clipped by 1 base and J by 6 bases, with 12 bases between them. Per germline, CDR1 SGHNT and CDR2 YYREEE (reference sequence). The CDR3 extends over 14 amino acids. In DNA form, the CDR3 reads TGTGCCAGCAGCTTGAAGGCCAAATGGGATACGCAGTATTTT. Translation: CASSLKAKWDTQYF. The full variable domain, in which reference TRBV5-4 and TRBJ2-3 provide the parts outside the CDR3, is ETGVTQSPTHLIKTRGQQVTLRCSSQSGHNTVSWYQQALGQGPQFIFQYYREEENGRGNFPPRFSGLQFPNYSSELNVNALELDDSALYLCASSLKAKWDTQYFGPGTRLTVL.

CDR3 sequence (DNA): TGCGCCAGCAGTGGAGGGGACGTCCAGCCCCAGCATTTT. Its translation is CASSGGDVQPQHF. The chain combines TRBV5-1 with TRBJ1-5; possibly TRBD1 for D (5 bases). Germline values: CDR1 SGHRS, CDR2 YFSETQ. This CDR3 is 13 amino acids long. V was clipped by 5 bases and J by 7 bases, with 13 bases between them.

The genes are TRBV19 and TRBJ2-1, with D possibly being TRBD2 (6 bases). Trimming took off 6 bases at V and 5 bases at J, with 17 bases between the two ends. This CDR3 spans 15 amino acids. CDR1 and CDR2 (germline): LNHDA, SQIVND (reference sequence). CDR3 amino acids: CASSPSGWPHNEQFF. In DNA form, the CDR3 reads TGTGCCAGTAGCCCGAGCGGGTGGCCCCACAATGAGCAGTTCTTC.

The CDR3, as DNA: TGTGCCAGCACCCCCAGAGACAGGGGGTTAAATGGCTACACCTTC. Its translation: CASTPRDRGLNGYTF. The chain links TRBV5-6 to TRBJ1-2; 9 nucleotides line up with TRBD1. The CDR3 runs 15 residues. With 6 bases clipped from V and 6 bases from J, the junction kept 12 bases outside the gene matches. CDR1 SGHDT and CDR2 YYEEEE come from the germline V gene. The full variable domain, with the rest looked up from reference TRBV5-6 and TRBJ1-2, is DAGVTQSPTHLIKTRGQQVTLRCSPKSGHDTVSWYQQALGQGPQFIFQYYEEEERQRGNFPDRFSGHQFPNYSSELNVNALLLGDSALYLCASTPRDRGLNGYTFGSGTRLTVV.

J is TRBJ2-1 and V is TRBV5-6, with TRBD1 as a possible D gene (5 bases). V lost 2 bases, J lost 4 bases, and 13 bases lay in between. Germline CDR1 reads SGHDT; CDR2 reads YYEEEE. The CDR3 contains 15 residues. CDR3 loop: CASSLRGGGYNEQFF. The CDR3 bases are TGTGCCAGCAGCTTAAGGGGTGGTGGGTACAATGAGCAGTTCTTC.

This clone was counted only a few times. This sequence joins TRBV7-2 and TRBJ2-7; D remains ambiguous. The CDR3 spans 13 residues. Trimming shortened V by 1 base and J by 2 bases, and 6 bases separated the two germline ends. Germline CDR1 SGHTA, CDR2 FQGNSA. CDR3 sequence reads: CASSLGATYEQYF. The DNA for the CDR3 is TGTGCCAGCAGCTTAGGGGCTACCTACGAGCAGTACTTC.

V gene TRBV2 combines with J gene TRBJ2-2; 11 bases agree with TRBD2. Germline V lookup: CDR1 SNHLY, CDR2 FYNNEI. Trimming at V came to 4 bases and at J to 3 bases, leaving 4 bases not matched to a gene. The CDR3 loop spans 16 amino acids. CDR3 residues: CASSVLAGGHTGELFF. The CDR3 DNA is TGTGCCAGCAGTGTTCTAGCGGGAGGTCACACCGGGGAGCTGTTTTTT. Full variable domain (missing parts from reference TRBV2 and TRBJ2-2): EPEVTQTPSHQVTQMGQEVILRCVPISNHLYFYWYRQILGQKVEFLVSFYNNEISEKSEIFDDQFSVERPDGSNFTLKIRSTKLEDSAMYFCASSVLAGGHTGELFFGEGSRLTVL.

This chain connects TRBV27 to TRBJ1-1; unclear D gene. This CDR3 has 13 residues. Trimming shortened V by 5 bases and J by 3 bases, and 10 bases separated the two germline ends. Germline V lookup: CDR1 MNHEY, CDR2 SMNVEV (reference sequence). Written as DNA, the CDR3 is TGTGCCAGCAGTCCCACTTTGCACACTGAAGCTTTCTTT. Translating gives CASSPTLHTEAFF.

This clone was recorded once. The chain recombines TRBV7-2 with TRBJ2-1; 12 nucleotides line up with TRBD2. Germline V CDR1 and CDR2: SGHTA, FQGNSA. CDR3 size: 16 residues. The junction had 3 bases not matched to a gene; V was cut back by 2 bases and J by 4 bases. CDR3 DNA sequence: TGTGCCAGCAGCTTAAAGACTAGCGGGAGTTACAATGAGCAGTTCTTC. It encodes CASSLKTSGSYNEQFF.

This chain uses TRBV27 with TRBJ2-3, with TRBD2 identical over 14 bases. In germline, CDR1 is MNHEY, CDR2 SMNVEV (reference sequence). With V trimmed by 6 bases and J by 4 bases, 9 bases remained unmatched. This CDR3 region has 17 residues. The CDR3: CASSFPGLAGVADTQYF. CDR3 bases: TGTGCCAGCAGCTTCCCGGGACTAGCGGGAGTTGCAGATACGCAGTATTTT.

The rearrangement uses TRBV1 and TRBJ2-2; whether TRBD2, the table's D call, matches the DNA was not checked. TRBV1 is a pseudogene. This CDR3 spans 14 amino acids. The CDR3 is CTSSTSGASGELFF. As DNA, the CDR3 is TGCACCAGCAGCACTAGCGGGGCCTCCGGGGAGCTGTTTTTT.

The rearrangement uses TRBV7-3 and TRBJ2-7, with 9 bases that match TRBD1. V shed 5 bases and J 2 bases; nucleotides not matched to a gene: 4. This CDR3 has 14 amino acids. Germline CDR1 SGHTA, CDR2 FQGTGA. This CDR3 reads CASSKGDRAYEQYF. CDR3 sequence (DNA): TGTGCCAGCAGCAAAGGGGACAGGGCCTACGAGCAGTACTTC. Variable domain in full (rest from reference TRBV7-3 and TRBJ2-7): GAGVSQTPSNKVTEKGKYVELRCDPISGHTALYWYRQSLGQGPEFLIYFQGTGAADDSGLPNDRFFAVRPEGSVSTLKIQRTERGDSAVYLCASSKGDRAYEQYFGPGTRLTVT.